Listed here is a single T cell receptor beta chain. The antigen is not known. The PCR contained 60 Vbeta and 13 Jbeta primers. The protocol was immunoSEQ multiplex PCR, while the TCRdb copy is restricted to in-frame clones and leaves out a portion. The profile covers a few hundred thousand clones, with 81% appearing a single time and roughly 7.4% taken by the ten largest. The sample comes from a study of cytomegalovirus exposure and HLA in healthy donors. Notes on the study in general: An apparent linkage of common viral pathogens to several of the most significant clusters emerged in a later analysis.

This TCR derives from an older woman in good health and CMV-seropositive. The sample comprised PBMCs.

The CDR3 DNA sequence: TGTGCCACCAGCCTAACAGGGAACACTGAAGCTTTCTTT. This encodes CATSLTGNTEAFF. The J gene is TRBJ1-1, the V gene TRBV15; weak D call: TRBD1 (5 bases). The CDR3 is 13 amino acids. CDR1 and CDR2 (germline): LNHNV, YYDKDF (reference sequence). Trimming cost V 5 bases and J 1 base, with 8 bases left between them.